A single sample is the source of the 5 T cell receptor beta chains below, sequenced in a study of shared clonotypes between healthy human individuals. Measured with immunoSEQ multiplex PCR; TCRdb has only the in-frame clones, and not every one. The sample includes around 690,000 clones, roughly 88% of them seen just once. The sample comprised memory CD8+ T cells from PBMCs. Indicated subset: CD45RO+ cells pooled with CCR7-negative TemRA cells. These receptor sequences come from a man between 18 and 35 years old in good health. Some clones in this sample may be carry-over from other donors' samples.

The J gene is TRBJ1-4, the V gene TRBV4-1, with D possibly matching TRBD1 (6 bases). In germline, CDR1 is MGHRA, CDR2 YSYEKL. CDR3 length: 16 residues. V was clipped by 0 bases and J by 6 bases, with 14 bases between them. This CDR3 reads CASSQDSRGVDEKLFF. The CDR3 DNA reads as TGCGCCAGCAGCCAAGATTCCAGGGGCGTTGATGAAAAACTGTTTTTT.

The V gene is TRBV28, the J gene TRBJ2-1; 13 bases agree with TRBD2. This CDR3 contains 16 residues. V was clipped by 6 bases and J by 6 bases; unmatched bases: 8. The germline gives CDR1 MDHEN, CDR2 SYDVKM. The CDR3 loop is CASSPNGLAGVNEQFF. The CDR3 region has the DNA TGTGCCAGCAGCCCTAACGGACTAGCGGGAGTCAATGAGCAGTTCTTC.

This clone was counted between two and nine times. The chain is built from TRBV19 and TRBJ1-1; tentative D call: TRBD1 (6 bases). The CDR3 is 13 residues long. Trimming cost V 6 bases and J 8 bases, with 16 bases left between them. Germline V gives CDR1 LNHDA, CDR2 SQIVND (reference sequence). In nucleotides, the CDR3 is TGTGCCAGTAGCCAATTCCGGGACATCGAAGCTTTCTTT. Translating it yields CASSQFRDIEAFF. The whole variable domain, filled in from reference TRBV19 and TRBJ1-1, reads DGGITQSPKYLFRKEGQNVTLSCEQNLNHDAMYWYRQDPGQGLRLIYYSQIVNDFQKGDIAEGYSVSREKKESFPLTVTSAQKNPTAFYLCASSQFRDIEAFFGQGTRLTVV.

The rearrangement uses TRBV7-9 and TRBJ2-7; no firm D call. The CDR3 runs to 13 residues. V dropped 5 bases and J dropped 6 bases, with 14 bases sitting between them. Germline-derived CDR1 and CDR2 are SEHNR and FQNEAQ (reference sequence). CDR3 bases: TGTGCCAGCAGCCCTCCCAGAGGACCCGAGCAGTACTTC. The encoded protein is CASSPPRGPEQYF.

CDR3 protein: CASSLGRTGPNTEAFF. CDR3 nucleotide sequence: TGTGCCAGCAGCTTGGGCCGGACAGGGCCGAACACTGAAGCTTTCTTT. V gene TRBV7-2 combines with J gene TRBJ1-1, with TRBD1 matching over 8 bases. The CDR3 extends over 16 amino acids. With 3 bases clipped from V and 1 base from J, the junction kept 7 bases outside the gene matches. In germline, CDR1 is SGHTA, CDR2 FQGNSA.